A single sample gave rise to the 30 T cell receptor beta chains below, sequenced in a study of blood T cell repertoires in COVID-19. Clones were sequenced by immunoSEQ multiplex PCR, and TCRdb holds only the in-frame ones, with some missing. The sample shows about 110,000 clones, roughly four fifths of them seen only once. The sequencing sample was made of peripheral blood. These receptors all come from a man aged 70 or older with active or convalescent COVID-19.

The chain links TRBV27 to TRBJ1-3; 9 nucleotides agree with TRBD1. CDR1 MNHEY and CDR2 SMNVEV come from the germline V gene (reference sequence). The CDR3 runs 15 residues. The V segment lost 4 bases and the J segment 2 bases; nucleotides outside the gene matches: 3. DNA for the CDR3: TGTGCCAGCAGTTCCAACAGGGGGCCTGGAAACACCATATATTTT. Amino acids: CASSSNRGPGNTIYF.

V gene TRBV19 combines with J gene TRBJ1-1; no definite D call. Germline V gene data show CDR1 as LNHDA and CDR2 as SQIVND (reference sequence). The V end lost 5 bases, the J end lost 1 base, and 8 bases lay between the germline ends. The CDR3 extends over 13 amino acids. The CDR3 DNA reads as TGTGCCAGTAGTCTTTCCTCGAACACTGAAGCTTTCTTT. Translating it yields CASSLSSNTEAFF.

The V and J genes are TRBV19 and TRBJ1-4; D call uncertain. Deletions cut 10 bases from V and 0 bases from J, with 18 bases between. Germline V gives CDR1 LNHDA, CDR2 SQIVND (reference sequence). CDR3 length: 16 amino acids. The CDR3 reads CATRESTSSTNEKLFF. The CDR3 DNA reads as TGTGCCACGAGGGAGTCCACTTCATCAACTAATGAAAAACTGTTTTTT.

The chain employs TRBV2 and TRBJ2-3, with D unclear. The V end was cut by 3 bases, the J end by 0 bases, with 10 bases between. CDR3 length: 15 residues. Germline CDR1 SNHLY, CDR2 FYNNEI. DNA of the CDR3: TGTGCCAGCAGTGATTGGTCAACTAGCACAGATACGCAGTATTTT. Protein sequence: CASSDWSTSTDTQYF.

This sequence joins TRBV2 and TRBJ2-5; 8 bases are shared with TRBD2. Germline V gene data show CDR1 as SNHLY and CDR2 as FYNNEI. This CDR3 is built from 16 residues. V was pared by 2 bases and J by 2 bases, with 7 bases of the junction left unmatched. CDR3 DNA: TGTGCCAGCAGTGAAAGGTCTAGCGGGCTACAAGAGACCCAGTACTTC. It codes for CASSERSSGLQETQYF.

The chain couples TRBV19 to TRBJ1-5; 7 nucleotides agree with TRBD1. This CDR3 spans 14 amino acids. Germline values: CDR1 LNHDA, CDR2 SQIVND (reference sequence). V shed 7 bases and J 7 bases; nucleotides not matched to a gene: 10. The CDR3 protein is CASTKTGSGQPQHF. CDR3 DNA: TGTGCCAGTACCAAGACAGGGTCTGGGCAGCCCCAGCATTTT.

This chain uses TRBV3-1 (or the pseudogene TRBV3-2) with TRBJ1-3, with TRBD1 identical over 9 bases. CDR1 and CDR2 (germline): LGHDT, YNNKEL (reference sequence). The trim removed 3 bases at V and 4 bases at J, leaving 1 base unmatched. This CDR3 contains 14 residues. The CDR3 region has the DNA TGTGCCAGCAGCCACGGACAGGGGGGAAACACCATATATTTT. It translates to CASSHGQGGNTIYF.

This clone is large (0.1 to 1%) in the sample. The chain joins TRBV11-2 to TRBJ2-1; TRBD2 matches 7 bases. In germline, CDR1 is SGHAT, CDR2 FQNNGV. The trim removed 2 bases at V and 4 bases at J, leaving 8 bases unmatched. This CDR3 contains 16 residues. The CDR3 is CASSLPRLAVYNEQFF. CDR3 sequence (DNA): TGTGCCAGCAGCTTACCGAGGCTAGCGGTATACAATGAGCAGTTCTTC.

This chain joins TRBV24-1 and TRBJ2-2; weak D call: TRBD1 (6 bases). Trimming took 7 bases from V and 7 from J, leaving 18 bases between them. Germline CDR1 KGHDR, CDR2 SFDVKD. The CDR3 spans 15 residues. CDR3 in amino acids: CATSSPGEIDGELFF. The CDR3 region has the DNA TGTGCCACCAGCTCCCCAGGGGAGATCGACGGGGAGCTGTTTTTT.

The J gene is TRBJ2-7, the V gene TRBV14, with TRBD1 identical over 7 bases. This CDR3 has 15 amino acids. The germline gives CDR1 SGHDN, CDR2 FVKESK. J was trimmed by 0 bases and V by 2 bases; bases with no gene match: 4. The CDR3 DNA sequence: TGTGCCAGCAGCCAATCGACAGGGAACTCCTACGAGCAGTACTTC. Translated, it gives CASSQSTGNSYEQYF.

This chain joins TRBV5-1 and TRBJ2-5, with 7 bases matching TRBD2. V lost 4 bases and J lost 4; bases outside the gene matches: 13. This CDR3 comprises 16 residues. Germline V gene data show CDR1 as SGHRS and CDR2 as YFSETQ. Written as DNA, the CDR3 is TGCGCCAGCAGCCCCGACTTGGTTGGGGGGGGAGAGACCCAGTACTTC. Encoded protein: CASSPDLVGGGETQYF.

The chain has TRBV21-1 and TRBJ1-5; TRBD1, the table's D call, was not compared with the DNA. TRBV21-1 is designated a pseudogene. This CDR3 is built from 19 residues. In nucleotides, the CDR3 is TGTGCCAGCAGCAAAGCTGATTTCCCGGCAGGGGGTAGCAATCAGCCCCAGCATTTT. Its protein product is CASSKADFPAGGSNQPQHF.

The chain is built from TRBV2 and TRBJ2-7, with D possibly TRBD2 on 5 matching bases. V dropped 5 bases and J dropped 6 bases, with 14 bases sitting between them. Germline V CDR1 and CDR2: SNHLY, FYNNEI. This CDR3 region has 13 residues. In nucleotides, the CDR3 is TGTGCCAGCAGTCTACGGACTTTCTCCGAGCAGTACTTC. This codes for CASSLRTFSEQYF.

The rearrangement links TRBV7-9 to TRBJ1-2, with 8 bases identical to TRBD1. The CDR3 runs to 14 residues. Germline V CDR1 and CDR2: SEHNR, FQNEAQ (reference sequence). Trimming at V came to 2 bases and at J to 4 bases, leaving 3 bases not matched to a gene. The CDR3 region has the DNA TGTGCCAGCAGCTTACAAACAGGGGGCTATGGCTACACCTTC. Its protein is CASSLQTGGYGYTF.

This chain links TRBV19 with TRBJ2-1; 10 nucleotides align to TRBD2. This CDR3 is built from 16 residues. The trim removed 5 bases at V and 9 bases at J, leaving 13 bases unmatched. Germline V gene lookup returns CDR1 LNHDA and CDR2 SQIVND (reference sequence). CDR3 sequence reads: CASSPSGLAGGGEQFF. CDR3 nucleotide sequence: TGTGCCAGTAGTCCAAGTGGGTTAGCGGGAGGCGGTGAGCAGTTCTTC.

The rearrangement uses TRBV5-6 and TRBJ2-7; D remains ambiguous. Per germline, CDR1 SGHDT and CDR2 YYEEEE. The CDR3 is made up of 15 amino acids. The ends were cut back, 1 base at V and 0 bases at J, with 11 bases in the middle. The DNA of the CDR3 is TGTGCCAGCAGCTTGTACGGCGGTTTCTCCTACGAGCAGTACTTC. Protein sequence: CASSLYGGFSYEQYF.

The chain uses TRBV20-1 and TRBJ2-5, with D unclear. Germline assignment: CDR1 DFQATT and CDR2 SNEGSKA (reference sequence). V lost 3 bases to trimming and J lost 5 bases, with 7 bases between them. This CDR3 comprises 11 residues. CDR3 DNA sequence: TGCAGTGCTAGTACTTCCGAGACCCAGTACTTC. It is translated as CSASTSETQYF.

The chain combines TRBV13 with TRBJ1-1; TRBD1 agrees at 7 bases. The trim removed 4 bases at V and 5 bases at J, leaving 10 bases unmatched. Germline-derived CDR1 and CDR2 are PRHDT and FYEKMQ (reference sequence). The CDR3 sequence is 15 residues long. The CDR3 region is CASSSEGDRLTEAFF. In DNA form, the CDR3 reads TGTGCCAGCAGCTCGGAGGGGGACAGATTGACTGAAGCTTTCTTT.

This clone has just one count. V is TRBV5-1 and J is TRBJ1-1; TRBD1 is a possible D gene (6 bases). V was trimmed by 7 bases and J by 3 bases, leaving 16 bases between them. CDR3 size: 14 residues. Germline CDR1 reads SGHRS; CDR2 reads YFSETQ. DNA for the CDR3: TGCGCCAGCGGCACACAGGGAGGGGACACTGAAGCTTTCTTT. It is translated as CASGTQGGDTEAFF.

This chain joins TRBV5-1 and TRBJ2-3; a possible D gene is TRBD2 (5 bases). From germline, CDR1 is SGHRS and CDR2 YFSETQ. V was pared by 5 bases and J by 6 bases, with 13 bases between. The CDR3 extends over 13 amino acids. The CDR3 DNA reads TGCGCCAGCAGGGGAGAAACAAGGGATACGCAGTATTTT. Translated: CASRGETRDTQYF.

The CDR3 is CASTASKPWAAFF. The CDR3 bases are TGTGCCAGCACCGCGTCTAAACCCTGGGCGGCTTTCTTT. This rearrangement joins TRBV6-5 to TRBJ1-1, with D hard to call. The CDR3 length is 13 residues. The germline V gene has CDR1 MNHEY and CDR2 SVGAGI. V was pared by 7 bases and J by 11 bases, with 20 bases between.

CDR3 residues: CASSRPTGNGYTF. The CDR3 DNA reads TGTGCCAGCAGCCGACCGACAGGGAATGGCTACACCTTC. This sequence joins TRBV6-6 and TRBJ1-2, with 7 bases matching TRBD1. The CDR3 is 13 residues long. After removal of 6 bases from V and 6 bases from J, the junction contained 7 bases not matched to a gene. CDR1 and CDR2 (germline): MNHNY, SVGAGI (reference sequence).

The chain carries TRBV20-1 and TRBJ1-2, with no clear D. The CDR3 consists of 14 residues. Germline-derived CDR1 and CDR2 are DFQATT and SNEGSKA (reference sequence). The V gene lost 3 bases and the J gene lost 4 bases, with 15 bases spanning the gap. The CDR3 sequence: CSASKAGLFYGYTF. CDR3 in DNA: TGCAGTGCTAGTAAGGCAGGCCTCTTCTATGGCTACACCTTC.

This chain uses TRBV18 with TRBJ1-2, with 10 bases aligning to TRBD1. The germline V gene encodes CDR1 KGHSH and CDR2 LQKENI. The V segment lost 5 bases and the J segment 7 bases; nucleotides outside the gene matches: 4. The CDR3 has 13 residues. For the CDR3, the DNA is TGTGCCAGCTCAGGGACAGGGGAAGGTGGCTACACCTTC. Its translation: CASSGTGEGGYTF.

The rearrangement joins TRBV5-1 to TRBJ2-2; no clear D gene. V shed 4 bases and J shed 5 bases, with 12 bases lying between them. The CDR3 loop spans 14 amino acids. The germline V gene has CDR1 SGHRS and CDR2 YFSETQ. This CDR3 reads CASSELGVTGELFF. The CDR3 nucleotides read TGCGCCAGCAGCGAGCTTGGAGTGACCGGGGAGCTGTTTTTT.

V gene TRBV30 combines with J gene TRBJ1-2, with TRBD1 matching 7 bases. V shed 7 bases, J shed 6 bases, and the junction held 5 bases outside the gene matches. Per germline, CDR1 GTSNPN and CDR2 SVGIG (reference sequence). There are 11 residues in the CDR3. In DNA form, the CDR3 reads TGTGCCTTACTAGGGGGCGATGGCTACACCTTC. The encoded protein is CALLGGDGYTF.

V gene TRBV6-5 combines with J gene TRBJ1-1, with 8 bases that match TRBD1. Germline CDR1 and CDR2: MNHEY and SVGAGI. Unmatched junction bases numbered 9, after V lost 2 bases and J lost 4 bases. CDR3 length equals 16 residues. The CDR3 spells CASSYPLGQGFTEAFF. The CDR3 nucleotides are TGTGCCAGCAGTTACCCCCTAGGACAGGGTTTCACTGAAGCTTTCTTT.

The rearrangement uses TRBV23-1 and TRBJ1-6, with unresolved D. TRBV23-1 is noted as an ORF with a role that remains uncertain. The ends were cut back, 0 bases at V and 15 bases at J, with 12 bases in the middle. This CDR3 region has 13 residues. Written as DNA, the CDR3 is TGCGCCAGCAGTCAATCGGCCAACCGAGGCCTCCACTTT. Its protein is CASSQSANRGLHF.

The CDR3 loop is CASSLGGRVVSTQYF. Here the CDR3 DNA reads TGTGCCAGCAGCTTGGGAGGGAGGGTTGTGTCTACGCAGTATTTT. The chain is built from TRBV5-6 and TRBJ2-3, with 7 bases matching TRBD2. CDR3 length equals 15 residues. Germline V CDR1 and CDR2: SGHDT, YYEEEE. V gave up 0 bases and J gave up 8 bases; unmatched junction bases: 9.

The J gene is TRBJ2-3, the V gene TRBV30; weak D call: TRBD2 (6 bases). The CDR3 sequence is 15 residues long. V was clipped by 1 base and J by 2 bases, with 13 bases between them. Germline V gene lookup returns CDR1 GTSNPN and CDR2 SVGIG (reference sequence). CDR3 loop: CAWSGLALYTDTQYF. For the CDR3, the DNA is TGTGCCTGGAGTGGCCTAGCGCTTTACACAGATACGCAGTATTTT.